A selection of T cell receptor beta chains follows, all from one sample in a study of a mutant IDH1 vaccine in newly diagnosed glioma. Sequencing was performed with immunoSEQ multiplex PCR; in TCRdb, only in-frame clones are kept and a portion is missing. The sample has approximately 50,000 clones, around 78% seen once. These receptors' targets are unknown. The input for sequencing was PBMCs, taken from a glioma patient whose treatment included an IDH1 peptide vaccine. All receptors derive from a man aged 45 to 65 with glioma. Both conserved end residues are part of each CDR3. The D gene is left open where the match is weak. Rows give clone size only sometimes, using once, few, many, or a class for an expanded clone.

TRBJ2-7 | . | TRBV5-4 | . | TGTGCCAGCAGCTTGAGACACGCCCAATCCTACGAGCAGTACTTC | CASSLRHAQSYEQYF
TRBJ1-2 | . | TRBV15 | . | TGTGCCACCAGCAGAGATCAGGGCAGGGAACAAGGCTACACCTTC | CATSRDQGREQGYTF
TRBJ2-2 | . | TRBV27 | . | TGTGCCAGCAGTTCAGTGATGACGAACACCGGGGAGCTGTTTTTT | CASSSVMTNTGELFF
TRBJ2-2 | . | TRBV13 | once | TGTGCCAGCAGCTTAGTAGCGAACACCGGGGAGCTGTTTTTT | CASSLVANTGELFF
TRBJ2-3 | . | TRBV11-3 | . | TGTGCCAGCAGCCAGAGGGGGGCTAGCACAGATACGCAGTATTTT | CASSQRGASTDTQYF
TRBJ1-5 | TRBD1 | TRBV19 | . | TGTGCCAGTAGCGACCAGGGGGAACAGCCCCAGCATTTT | CASSDQGEQPQHF
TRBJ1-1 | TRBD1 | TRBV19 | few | TGTGCCAGTAGGCTGGACAGGATGAACACTGAAGCTTTCTTT | CASRLDRMNTEAFF
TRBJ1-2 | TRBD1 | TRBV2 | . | TGTGCCAGCAGTGAATTGGACAGGGGCGATGGCTACACCTTC | CASSELDRGDGYTF
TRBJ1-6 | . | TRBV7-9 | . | TGTGCCAGCAGCTTCCAGACAGGCTCCTATAATTCACCCCTCCACTTT | CASSFQTGSYNSPLHF
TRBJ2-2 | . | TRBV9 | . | TGTGCCAGCAGCTCCTCAACCAACACCGGGGAGCTGTTTTTT | CASSSSTNTGELFF
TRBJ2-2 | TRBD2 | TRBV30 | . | TGTGCCTGGAGTGTACTAGCGGGGGGCGACACCGGGGAGCTGTTTTTT | CAWSVLAGGDTGELFF
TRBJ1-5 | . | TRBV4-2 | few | TGTGCCAGCAGCCAGGGGGAGGGGCCCCAGCATTTT | CASSQGEGPQHF
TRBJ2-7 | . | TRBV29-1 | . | TGCAGCGTTGAAGAGGAAGGCAACGAGCAGTACTTC | CSVEEEGNEQYF
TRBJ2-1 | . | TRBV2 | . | TGTGCCAGCAACCGACAGCGCTCCTACAATGAGCAGTTCTTC | CASNRQRSYNEQFF
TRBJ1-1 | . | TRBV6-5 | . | TGTGCCAGCAGCCTTTTAGGGGAGGGAAACACTGAAGCTTTCTTT | CASSLLGEGNTEAFF
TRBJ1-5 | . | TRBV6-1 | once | TGTGCCAGCAGTGAAGGGCAGGCCCCCCAGCCCCAGCATTTT | CASSEGQAPQPQHF
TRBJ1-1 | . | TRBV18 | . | TGTGCCAGCTCACCACAGCGGGGCGGCATGAACACTGAAGCTTTCTTT | CASSPQRGGMNTEAFF
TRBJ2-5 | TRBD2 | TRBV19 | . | TGTGCCCAGTACCGGATCCGGGGCGGGGGGGGTTTCCAAGAGACCCAGTACTTC | CAQYRIRGGGGFQETQYF
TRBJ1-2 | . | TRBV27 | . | TGTGCCAGCAGTCACTCAGGGGTCTACACCTTC | CASSHSGVYTF
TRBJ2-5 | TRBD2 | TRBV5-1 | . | TGCGCCAGCAGCCCCGGTAGGTCGGGGGGACTGGAGACCCAGTACTTC | CASSPGRSGGLETQYF
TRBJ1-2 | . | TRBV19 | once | TGTGCCAGCGGGGGACTGATCTATGGCTACACCTTC | CASGGLIYGYTF
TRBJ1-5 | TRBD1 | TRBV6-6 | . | TGTGCCAGCAGTCCGGGACAGGCCTATAACAATCAGCCCCAGCATTTT | CASSPGQAYNNQPQHF
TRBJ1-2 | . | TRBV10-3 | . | TGTGCCGCCCAGGTGGGGGAGGAGGATGGCTACACCTTC | CAAQVGEEDGYTF
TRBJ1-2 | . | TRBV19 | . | TGTGCCAGTAGTATCCACGTCCCAACTAACTATGGCTACACCTTC | CASSIHVPTNYGYTF
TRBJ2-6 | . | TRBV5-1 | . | TGCGCCAGCAGCTGGGGGATTTCCTCTGGGGCCAACGTCCTGACTTTC | CASSWGISSGANVLTF
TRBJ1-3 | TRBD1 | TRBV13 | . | TGTGCCAGCAGCGGCACCGGGACAGGGGGAAACACCATATATTTT | CASSGTGTGGNTIYF
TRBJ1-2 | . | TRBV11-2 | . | TGTGCCAGCAGCTTAGAGACGTATGGCTACACCTTC | CASSLETYGYTF
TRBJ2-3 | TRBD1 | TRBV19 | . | TGTGCCAGTACTGGGGACAGCCACCCTAGCACAGATACGCAGTATTTT | CASTGDSHPSTDTQYF
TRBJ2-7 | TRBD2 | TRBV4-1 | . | TGCGCCAGCAGCCAAGATCAATGGTCGGGACTAGCGGAAGACTACGAGCAGTACTTC | CASSQDQWSGLAEDYEQYF
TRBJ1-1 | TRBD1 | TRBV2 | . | TGTGCCAGCAGAGCGGACAGGGGTGTCACTGAAGCTTTCTTT | CASRADRGVTEAFF
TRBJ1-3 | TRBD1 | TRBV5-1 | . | TGCGCCAGCAGCTCCCAGGGGACAGCTGGAAACACCATATATTTT | CASSSQGTAGNTIYF
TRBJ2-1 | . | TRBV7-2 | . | TGTGCCAGCGAAGCGTACAATGAGCAGTTCTTC | CASEAYNEQFF
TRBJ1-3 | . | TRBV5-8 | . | TGTGCCAGCGGACGATCTGGAAACACCATATATTTT | CASGRSGNTIYF
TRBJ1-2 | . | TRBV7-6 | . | TGTGCCAGCAGCTTAAGCGAACGCCGCGGCGGCTACACCTTC | CASSLSERRGGYTF
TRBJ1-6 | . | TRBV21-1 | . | TGTGCCAGCAGCAAAGACAGGGCCTATTATAACAATTCACCCCTCCACTTT | CASSKDRAYYNNSPLHF
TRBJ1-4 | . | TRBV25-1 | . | TGTGCCAGCAGTGAACCAGGGGTTTTTGTAGAAAAACTGTTTTTT | CASSEPGVFVEKLFF
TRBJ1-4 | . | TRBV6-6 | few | TGTGCCAGCAGTTACCCCCCTTCGGGGGAAAAACTGTTTTTT | CASSYPPSGEKLFF
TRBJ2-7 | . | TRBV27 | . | TGTGCCAGCAGGAAACAGGGAAACGAGCAGTACTTC | CASRKQGNEQYF
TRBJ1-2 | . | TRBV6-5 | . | TGTGCCAGCGCCATACCGGGATTTCGGGGCTACACCTTC | CASAIPGFRGYTF
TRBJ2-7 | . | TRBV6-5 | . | TGTGCCAGCAGTCGCACTGACCAAGGCTACGAGCAGTACTTC | CASSRTDQGYEQYF
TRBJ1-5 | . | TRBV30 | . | TGTGCCTGGAGTGTAGCGGGGAACCAGCCCCAGCATTTT | CAWSVAGNQPQHF
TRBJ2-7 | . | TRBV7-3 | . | TGTGCCAGCAGCCCTGGAGCGGACTCCTACGAGCAGTACTTC | CASSPGADSYEQYF
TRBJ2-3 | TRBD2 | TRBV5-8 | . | TGTGCCAGCAGCTTCAGCGGGGGGGCGAATACGCAGTATTTT | CASSFSGGANTQYF
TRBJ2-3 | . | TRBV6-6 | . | TGTGCCAGCAGTTATGAGGGGCCGGACACAGATACGCAGTATTTT | CASSYEGPDTDTQYF
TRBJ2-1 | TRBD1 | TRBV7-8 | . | TGTGCCAGCAGCCCAAACTCCGGGACAGGGGGCATTAATGAGCAGTTCTTC | CASSPNSGTGGINEQFF
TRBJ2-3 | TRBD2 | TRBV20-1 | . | TGCAGTCAAAAACGGGGGGAAACGCAGTATTTT | CSQKRGETQYF
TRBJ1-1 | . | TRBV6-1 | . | TGTGCCAGCAAGGGTCAGTTGAACACTGAAGCTTTCTTT | CASKGQLNTEAFF
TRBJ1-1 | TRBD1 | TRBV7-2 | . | TGTGCCAGCAGCTTAGTGGGACAGTACACTGAAGCTTTCTTT | CASSLVGQYTEAFF
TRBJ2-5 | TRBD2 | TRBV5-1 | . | TGCGCCAGCAGCTTTTACGGGACTAGCGGGGGTTCCTTTCAAGAGACCCAGTACTTC | CASSFYGTSGGSFQETQYF
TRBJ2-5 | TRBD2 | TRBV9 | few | TGTGCCAGCAGCGAGTTTAGCGGGGCGGAGACCCAGTACTTC | CASSEFSGAETQYF
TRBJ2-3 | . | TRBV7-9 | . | TGTGCCAGCAGCTTAGCCGTCCTTTCAGGCACAGATACGCAGTATTTT | CASSLAVLSGTDTQYF
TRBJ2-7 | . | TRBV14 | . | TGTGCCAGCAGCCGGTTTGGATTTCATAGCTCCTACGAGCAGTACTTC | CASSRFGFHSSYEQYF
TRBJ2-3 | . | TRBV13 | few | TGTGCCAGCAGCGCCAAAGGGGGACGCACAGATACGCAGTATTTT | CASSAKGGRTDTQYF
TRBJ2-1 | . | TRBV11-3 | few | TGTGCCAGCAGCAAAAGAAATTTTGGGGGTGAGCAGTTCTTC | CASSKRNFGGEQFF
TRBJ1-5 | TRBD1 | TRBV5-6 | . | TGTGCCAGCAGCTTAACAGGGGGCCGGGATCAGCCCCAGCATTTT | CASSLTGGRDQPQHF
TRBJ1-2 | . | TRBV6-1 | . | TGTGCCAGCAGTTTCGACGTTAACTATGGCTACACCTTC | CASSFDVNYGYTF
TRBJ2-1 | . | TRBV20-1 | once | TGCAGTGCTTTACAGGGAAAGGAGCAGTTCTTC | CSALQGKEQFF
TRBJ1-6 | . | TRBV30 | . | TGTGCCTGGAGTGTGGGTAATTCACCCCTCCACTTT | CAWSVGNSPLHF
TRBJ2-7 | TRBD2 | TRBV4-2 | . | TGTGCCAGCAGCCAAGTTAGTTTGGTAGCGGGGTACTACGAGCAGTACTTC | CASSQVSLVAGYYEQYF